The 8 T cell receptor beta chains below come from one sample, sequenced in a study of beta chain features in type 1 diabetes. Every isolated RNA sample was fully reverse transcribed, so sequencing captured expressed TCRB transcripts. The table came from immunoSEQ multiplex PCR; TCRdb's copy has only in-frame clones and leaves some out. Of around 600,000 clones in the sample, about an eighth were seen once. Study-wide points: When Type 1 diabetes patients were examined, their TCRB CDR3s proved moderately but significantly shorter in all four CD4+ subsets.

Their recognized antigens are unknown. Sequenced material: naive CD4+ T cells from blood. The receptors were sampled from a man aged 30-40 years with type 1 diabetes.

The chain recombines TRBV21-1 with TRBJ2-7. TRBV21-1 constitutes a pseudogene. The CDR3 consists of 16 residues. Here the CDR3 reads CASSKWSLGPTYEQYF. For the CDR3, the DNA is TGTGCCAGCAGCAAATGGAGTTTGGGCCCCACCTACGAGCAGTACTTC.

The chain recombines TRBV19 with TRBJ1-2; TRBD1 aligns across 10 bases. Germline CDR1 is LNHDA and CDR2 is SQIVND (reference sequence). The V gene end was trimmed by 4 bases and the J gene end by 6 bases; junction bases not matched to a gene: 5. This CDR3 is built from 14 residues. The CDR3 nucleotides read TGTGCCAGTAGTACCGGACAGGGGGTGGATGGCTACACCTTC. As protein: CASSTGQGVDGYTF. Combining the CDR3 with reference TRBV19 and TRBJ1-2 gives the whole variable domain DGGITQSPKYLFRKEGQNVTLSCEQNLNHDAMYWYRQDPGQGLRLIYYSQIVNDFQKGDIAEGYSVSREKKESFPLTVTSAQKNPTAFYLCASSTGQGVDGYTFGSGTRLTVV.

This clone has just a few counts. The CDR3 DNA sequence: TGCGCCAGCAGCCAACAGTCTCGGACTAGCGGTTACAATGAGCAGTTCTTC. It codes for CASSQQSRTSGYNEQFF. This rearrangement joins TRBV4-1 to TRBJ2-1; 10 nucleotides match TRBD2. CDR1 and CDR2 from the germline V gene are MGHRA and YSYEKL. Trimming removed 2 bases from V and 4 bases from J; junction bases left unmatched: 8. There are 17 residues in the CDR3.

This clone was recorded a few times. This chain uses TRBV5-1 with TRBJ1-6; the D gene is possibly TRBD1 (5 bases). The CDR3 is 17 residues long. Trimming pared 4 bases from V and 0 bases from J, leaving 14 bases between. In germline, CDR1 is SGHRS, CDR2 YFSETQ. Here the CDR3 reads CASSLTAARSYNSPLHF. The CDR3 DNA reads TGCGCCAGCAGCCTGACAGCGGCTCGCTCCTATAATTCACCCCTCCACTTT.

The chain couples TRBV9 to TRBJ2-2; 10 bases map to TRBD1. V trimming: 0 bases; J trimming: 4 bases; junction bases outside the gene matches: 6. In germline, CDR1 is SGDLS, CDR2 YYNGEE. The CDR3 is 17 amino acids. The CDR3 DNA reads TGTGCCAGCAGCGTAGGGGGACAGGGGAGGAGCACCGGGGAGCTGTTTTTT. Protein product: CASSVGGQGRSTGELFF.

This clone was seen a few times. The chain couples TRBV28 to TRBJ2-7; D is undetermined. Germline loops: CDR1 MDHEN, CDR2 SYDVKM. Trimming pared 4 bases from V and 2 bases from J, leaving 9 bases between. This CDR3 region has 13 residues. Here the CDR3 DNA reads TGTGCCAGCAGTTCCCGGGCCACCTACGAGCAGTACTTC. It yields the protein CASSSRATYEQYF.

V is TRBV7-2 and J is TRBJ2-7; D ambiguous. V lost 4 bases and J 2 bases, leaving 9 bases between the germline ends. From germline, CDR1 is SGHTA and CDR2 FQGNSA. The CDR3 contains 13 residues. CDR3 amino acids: CASSSPGPYEQYF. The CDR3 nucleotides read TGTGCCAGCAGCTCCCCGGGTCCCTACGAGCAGTACTTC.

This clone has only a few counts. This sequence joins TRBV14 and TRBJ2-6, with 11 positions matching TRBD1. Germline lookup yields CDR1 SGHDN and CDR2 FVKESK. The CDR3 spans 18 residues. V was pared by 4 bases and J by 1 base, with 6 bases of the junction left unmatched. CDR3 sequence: CASSPIGTGGSGANVLTF. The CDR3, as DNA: TGTGCCAGCAGCCCAATCGGGACAGGGGGTTCTGGGGCCAACGTCCTGACTTTC. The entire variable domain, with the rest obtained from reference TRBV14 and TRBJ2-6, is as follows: EAGVTQFPSHSVIEKGQTVTLRCDPISGHDNLYWYRRVMGKEIKFLLHFVKESKQDESGMPNNRFLAERTGGTYSTLKVQPAELEDSGVYFCASSPIGTGGSGANVLTFGAGSRLTVL.